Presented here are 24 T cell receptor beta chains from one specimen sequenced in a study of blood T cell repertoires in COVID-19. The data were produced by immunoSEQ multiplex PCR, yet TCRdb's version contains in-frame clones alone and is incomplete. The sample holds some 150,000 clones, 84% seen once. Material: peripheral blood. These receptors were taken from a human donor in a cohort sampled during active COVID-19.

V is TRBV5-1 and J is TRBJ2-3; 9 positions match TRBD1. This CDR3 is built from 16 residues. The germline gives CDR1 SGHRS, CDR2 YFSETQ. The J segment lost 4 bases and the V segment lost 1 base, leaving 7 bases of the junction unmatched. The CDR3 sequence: CASSLMGTGIADTQYF. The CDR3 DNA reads TGCGCCAGCAGCTTGATGGGGACAGGGATCGCAGATACGCAGTATTTT.

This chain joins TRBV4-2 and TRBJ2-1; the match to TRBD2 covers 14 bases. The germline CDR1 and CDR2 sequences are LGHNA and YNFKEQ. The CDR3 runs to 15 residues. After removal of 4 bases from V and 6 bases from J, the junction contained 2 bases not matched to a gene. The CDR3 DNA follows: TGTGCCAGCAGCCTCGGACTAGCGGGGGGCAATGAGCAGTTCTTC. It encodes CASSLGLAGGNEQFF.

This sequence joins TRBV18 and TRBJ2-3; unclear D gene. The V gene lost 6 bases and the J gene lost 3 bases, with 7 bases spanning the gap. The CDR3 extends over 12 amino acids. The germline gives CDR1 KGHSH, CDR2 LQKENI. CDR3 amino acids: CASSQVTDTQYF. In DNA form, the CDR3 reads TGTGCCAGCTCCCAGGTAACAGATACGCAGTATTTT.

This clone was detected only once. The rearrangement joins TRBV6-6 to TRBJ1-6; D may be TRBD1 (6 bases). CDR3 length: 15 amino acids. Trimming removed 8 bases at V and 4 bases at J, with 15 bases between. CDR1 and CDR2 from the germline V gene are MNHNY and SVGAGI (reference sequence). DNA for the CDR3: TGTGCCAGCTACCCGGGGGGGCCTTATAATTCACCCCTCCACTTT. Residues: CASYPGGPYNSPLHF.

The CDR3, as DNA: TGTGCCAGCAGTGATTCAAGAATAGGGGGTGGCGGGGAGCTGTTTTTT. This codes for CASSDSRIGGGGELFF. The chain couples TRBV2 to TRBJ2-2; D possibly corresponds to TRBD1 (6 bases). The CDR3 has 16 residues. Germline V gives CDR1 SNHLY, CDR2 FYNNEI. Trimming cost V 3 bases and J 7 bases, with 18 bases left between them.

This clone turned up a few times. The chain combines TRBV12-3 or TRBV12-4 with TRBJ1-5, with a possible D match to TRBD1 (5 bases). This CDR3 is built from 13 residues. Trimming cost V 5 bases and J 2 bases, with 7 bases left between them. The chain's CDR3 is CASSEQGNQPQHF. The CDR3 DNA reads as TGTGCCAGCAGTGAACAGGGCAATCAGCCCCAGCATTTT.

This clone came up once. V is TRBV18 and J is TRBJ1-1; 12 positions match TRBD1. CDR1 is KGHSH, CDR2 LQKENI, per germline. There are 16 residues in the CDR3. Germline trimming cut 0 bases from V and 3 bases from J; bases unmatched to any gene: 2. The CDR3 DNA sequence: TGTGCCAGCTCACCACCGGGACAGGGGGCTGACACTGAAGCTTTCTTT. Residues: CASSPPGQGADTEAFF.

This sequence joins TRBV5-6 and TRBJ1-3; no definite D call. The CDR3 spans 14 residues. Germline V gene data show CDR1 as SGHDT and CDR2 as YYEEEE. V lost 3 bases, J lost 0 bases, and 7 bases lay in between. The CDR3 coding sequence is TGTGCCAGCAGCTCAGATTACTCTGGAAACACCATATATTTT. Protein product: CASSSDYSGNTIYF. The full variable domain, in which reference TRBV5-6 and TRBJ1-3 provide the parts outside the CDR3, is DAGVTQSPTHLIKTRGQQVTLRCSPKSGHDTVSWYQQALGQGPQFIFQYYEEEERQRGNFPDRFSGHQFPNYSSELNVNALLLGDSALYLCASSSDYSGNTIYFGEGSWLTVV.

The CDR3 here is CASSLVRQGGQFDNEQFF. The CDR3 DNA is TGTGCCAGCAGCTTAGTACGACAGGGAGGACAATTTGACAATGAGCAGTTCTTC. The chain carries TRBV11-2 and TRBJ2-1, with D perhaps matching TRBD1 (7 bases). CDR1 SGHAT and CDR2 FQNNGV come from the germline V gene. V lost 1 base to trimming and J lost 5 bases, with 21 bases between them. The CDR3 spans 18 residues.

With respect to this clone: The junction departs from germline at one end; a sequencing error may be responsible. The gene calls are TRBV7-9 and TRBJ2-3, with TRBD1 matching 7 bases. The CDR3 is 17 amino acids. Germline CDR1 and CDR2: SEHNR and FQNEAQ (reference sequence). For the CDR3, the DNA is TGTGCCAGCAGATTAGGGGGCGGTGGGGCCCGGACAGATACGCAGTATTTT. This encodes CASRLGGGGARTDTQYF.

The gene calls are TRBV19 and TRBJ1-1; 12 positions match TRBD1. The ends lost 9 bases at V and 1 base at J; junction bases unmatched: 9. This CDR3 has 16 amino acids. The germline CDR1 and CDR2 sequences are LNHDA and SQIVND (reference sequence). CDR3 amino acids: CARSRDRGRENTEAFF. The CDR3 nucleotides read TGTGCCAGGTCCCGGGACAGGGGGCGGGAGAACACTGAAGCTTTCTTT. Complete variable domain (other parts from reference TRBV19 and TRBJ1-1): DGGITQSPKYLFRKEGQNVTLSCEQNLNHDAMYWYRQDPGQGLRLIYYSQIVNDFQKGDIAEGYSVSREKKESFPLTVTSAQKNPTAFYLCARSRDRGRENTEAFFGQGTRLTVV.

The CDR3 sequence is CSVEDGTAGDYGYTF. The DNA of the CDR3 is TGCAGCGTTGAAGATGGGACAGCGGGGGACTATGGCTACACCTTC. The rearrangement links TRBV29-1 to TRBJ1-2, with 7 bases fitting TRBD1. The CDR3 is 15 amino acids. The germline V gene encodes CDR1 SQVTM and CDR2 ANQGSEA. Trimming cost V 0 bases and J 3 bases; bases outside gene matches: 7.

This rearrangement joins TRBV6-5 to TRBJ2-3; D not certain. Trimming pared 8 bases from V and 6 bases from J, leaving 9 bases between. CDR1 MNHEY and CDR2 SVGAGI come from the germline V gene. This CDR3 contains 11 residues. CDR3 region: CASPLLDTQYF. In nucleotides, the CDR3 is TGTGCCAGCCCCCTCTTGGATACGCAGTATTTT.

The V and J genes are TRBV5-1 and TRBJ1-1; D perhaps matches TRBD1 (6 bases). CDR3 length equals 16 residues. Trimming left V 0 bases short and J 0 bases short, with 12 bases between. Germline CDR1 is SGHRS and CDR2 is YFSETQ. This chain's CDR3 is CASSLVGGLMNTEAFF. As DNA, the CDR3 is TGCGCCAGCAGCTTGGTGGGGGGGCTTATGAACACTGAAGCTTTCTTT.

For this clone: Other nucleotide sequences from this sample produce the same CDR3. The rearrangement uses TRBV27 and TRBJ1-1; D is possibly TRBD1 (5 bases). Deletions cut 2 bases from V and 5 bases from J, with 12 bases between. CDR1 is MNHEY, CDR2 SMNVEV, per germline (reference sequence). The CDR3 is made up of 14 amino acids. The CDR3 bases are TGTGCCAGCAGTTTAACTCAGGGAGGTACTGAAGCTTTCTTT. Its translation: CASSLTQGGTEAFF.

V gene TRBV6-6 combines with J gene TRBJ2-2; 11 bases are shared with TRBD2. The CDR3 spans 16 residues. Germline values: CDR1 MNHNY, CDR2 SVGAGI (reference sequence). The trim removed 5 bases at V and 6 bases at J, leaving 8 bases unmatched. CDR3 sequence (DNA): TGTGCCAGCAGTCCTGTTAGCGGGGGGGCATCCGGGGAGCTGTTTTTT. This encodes CASSPVSGGASGELFF.

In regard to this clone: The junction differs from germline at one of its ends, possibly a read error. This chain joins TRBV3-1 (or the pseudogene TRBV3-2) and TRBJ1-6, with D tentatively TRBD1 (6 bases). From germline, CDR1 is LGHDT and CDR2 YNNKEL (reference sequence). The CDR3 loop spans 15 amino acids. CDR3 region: CASSQDGQRNSPLRF. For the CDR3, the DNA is TGTGCCAGCAGCCAAGATGGACAGAGGAATTCACCCCTCCGCTTT.

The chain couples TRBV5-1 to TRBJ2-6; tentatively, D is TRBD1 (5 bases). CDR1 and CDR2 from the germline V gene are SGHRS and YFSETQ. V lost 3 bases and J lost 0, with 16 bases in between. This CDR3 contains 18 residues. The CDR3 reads CASSSGHLLPSGANVLTF. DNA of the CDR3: TGCGCCAGCAGCTCAGGACATCTCCTTCCCTCTGGGGCCAACGTCCTGACTTTC.

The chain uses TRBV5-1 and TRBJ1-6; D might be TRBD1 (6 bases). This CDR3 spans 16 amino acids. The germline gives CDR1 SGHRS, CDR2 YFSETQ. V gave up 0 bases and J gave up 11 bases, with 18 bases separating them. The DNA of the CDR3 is TGCGCCAGCAGCTTGGTTGGCCGGGACATGGGACCACCCCTCCACTTT. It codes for CASSLVGRDMGPPLHF.

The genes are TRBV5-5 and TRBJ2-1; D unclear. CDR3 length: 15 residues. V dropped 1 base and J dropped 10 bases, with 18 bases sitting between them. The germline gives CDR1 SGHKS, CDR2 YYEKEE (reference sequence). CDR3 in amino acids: CASSLPRQAPVEQFF. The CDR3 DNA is TGTGCCAGCAGCTTGCCGCGTCAGGCACCGGTCGAGCAGTTCTTC.

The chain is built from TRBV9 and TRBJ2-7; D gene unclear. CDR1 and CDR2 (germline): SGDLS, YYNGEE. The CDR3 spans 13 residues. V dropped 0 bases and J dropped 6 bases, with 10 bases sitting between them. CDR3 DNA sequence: TGTGCCAGCAGCGTAGGGGTTAGAGGCGAGCAGTACTTC. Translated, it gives CASSVGVRGEQYF.

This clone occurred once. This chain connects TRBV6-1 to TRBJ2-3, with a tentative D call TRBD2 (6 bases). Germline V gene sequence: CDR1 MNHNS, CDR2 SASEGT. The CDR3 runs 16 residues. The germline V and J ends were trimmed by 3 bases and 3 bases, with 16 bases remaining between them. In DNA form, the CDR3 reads TGTGCCAGCAGTGACCCCGCGGGATCTGGAACAGATACGCAGTATTTT. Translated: CASSDPAGSGTDTQYF.

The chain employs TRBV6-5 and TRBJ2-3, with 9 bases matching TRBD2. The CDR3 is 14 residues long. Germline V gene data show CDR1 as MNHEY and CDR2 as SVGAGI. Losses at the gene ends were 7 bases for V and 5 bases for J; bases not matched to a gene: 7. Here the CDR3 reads CASNQRGVGDTQYF. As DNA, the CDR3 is TGTGCCAGCAACCAGCGGGGGGTGGGAGATACGCAGTATTTT.

The CDR3 here is CASRKSGDTGELFF. CDR3 DNA: TGTGCCAGCAGGAAGTCCGGGGACACCGGGGAGCTGTTTTTT. The chain joins TRBV2 to TRBJ2-2, with D tentatively TRBD2 (5 bases). Trimming removed 6 bases from V and 3 bases from J, with 11 bases in between. CDR1 is SNHLY, CDR2 FYNNEI, per germline. The CDR3 is 14 amino acids.